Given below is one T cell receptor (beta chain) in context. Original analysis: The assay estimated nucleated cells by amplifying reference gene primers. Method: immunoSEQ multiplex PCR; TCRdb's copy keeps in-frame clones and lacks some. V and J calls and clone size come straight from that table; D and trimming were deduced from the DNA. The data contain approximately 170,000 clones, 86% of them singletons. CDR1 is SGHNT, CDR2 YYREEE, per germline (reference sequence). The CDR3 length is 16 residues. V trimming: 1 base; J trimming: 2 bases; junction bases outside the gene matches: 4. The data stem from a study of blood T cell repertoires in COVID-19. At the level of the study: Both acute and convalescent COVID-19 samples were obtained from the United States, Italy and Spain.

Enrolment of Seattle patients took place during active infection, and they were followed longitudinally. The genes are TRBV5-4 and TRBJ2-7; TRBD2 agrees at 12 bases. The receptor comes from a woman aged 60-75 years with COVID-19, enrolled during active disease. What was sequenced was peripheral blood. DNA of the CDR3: TGTGCCAGCAGCTTGACTAGCGGGAGGCCGACCTACGAGCAGTACTTC. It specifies CASSLTSGRPTYEQYF.